This T cell receptor (beta chain) was sequenced in a study of T-cell reconstitution after alpha-beta-depleted transplantation in children (TCRdb year 2016). About the full investigation: Using TCR repertoire profiling, the study followed T-cell immune reconstitution in a quantitative way in children after TCRalphabeta/CD19-depleted allogeneic hematopoietic cell transplantation.

Findings and caveats that apply to the study as a whole: Over the following months the frequencies of hyperexpanded clones went down, and after one year T-cell counts and TCRbeta diversity were mostly credited to newly produced T cells. The high TCRbeta diversity at day 60 in some patients was ascribed to recipient T cells and intrathymic progenitors that had survived conditioning. About two months after transplant, the apparently early recovery of alphabetaT-cell counts reportedly depended on just several hundred clones that had expanded rapidly and came from non-depleted graft cells.

In the paper's terms, the treatment or condition label means: allogeneic hematopoietic cell transplantation with graft depleted of TCRalphabeta T cells and CD19 B cells. TCRalphabeta/CD19-depleted allogeneic hematopoietic cell grafts were given to the transplant recipients, all of whom were children. Receptor libraries were prepared by PCR. The sequencing machine was an Illumina HiSeq 2500. TCR libraries were prepared with molecular barcoding, using unique molecular identifiers to normalize TCRbeta repertoire quantification. In TCRdb, the public reads were trimmed at Q25 with fastp and aligned with MiXCR, with productive beta chains retained. Here each entry gathers all rows of one CDR3 protein and keeps the most common genes and DNA. Here the sample has fewer than 750,000 distinct CDR3 sequences; 23% occur a single time. Roughly 14% of the sample belongs to the ten largest clones. Points on this clonotype: Its antigen is not yet known. Nothing much larger sits one base from this clone, and base qualities are not available.

From its cysteine to its phenylalanine, the CDR3 spans 14 amino acids. Only the CDR3 DNA is retained, 42 bases long and in frame from the first base. The CDR1 and CDR2 encoded by the germline V gene are LGHNA and YNFKEQ. Relative to germline, V is missing 4 bases and J is missing 7 bases, with 3 bases of the junction outside any gene match. This receptor was taken from a boy in the first two years of life who had a stem cell transplant for acute myeloid leukemia, so the T cells may come from the graft donor. The chain joins TRBV4-2 to TRBJ2-1, with TRBD2 matching 11 junction bases. The specimen comprised PBMCs, mostly from graft donor cells, sampled 360 days after TCRalphabeta/CD19-depleted stem cell transplant. The DNA is as follows: TGTGCCAGCAGCCTCAGACTAGCGGGGAATGAGCAGTTCTTC. Translation gives CASSLRLAGNEQFF.